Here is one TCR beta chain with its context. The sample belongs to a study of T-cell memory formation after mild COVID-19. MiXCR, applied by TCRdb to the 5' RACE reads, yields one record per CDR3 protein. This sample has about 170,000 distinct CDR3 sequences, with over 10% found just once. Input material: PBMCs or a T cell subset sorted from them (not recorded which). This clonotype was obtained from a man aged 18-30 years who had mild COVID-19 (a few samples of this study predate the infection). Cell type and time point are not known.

CDR3 protein: CASSLAGGTNIQYF. The CDR3 DNA follows: TGTGCCAGCAGCTTAGCGGGGGGCACAAACATTCAGTACTTC. The chain is built from TRBV7-2 and TRBJ2-4, with D perhaps being TRBD1 or TRBD2 (6 bases each). The CDR3 runs to 14 residues. Germline CDR1 SGHTA, CDR2 FQGNSA. Trimming removed 0 bases at V and 6 bases at J, with 9 bases between. Full variable domain (outside the CDR3, taken from reference TRBV7-2 and TRBJ2-4): GAGVSQSPSNKVTEKGKDVELRCDPISGHTALYWYRQSLGQGLEFLIYFQGNSAPDKSGLPSDRFSAERTGGSVSTLTIQRTQQEDSAVYLCASSLAGGTNIQYFGAGTRLSVL.